A single sample gave rise to the 32 T cell receptor beta chains below, sequenced in a study of molecular identifiers for immune sequencing clone quantification. One entry per CDR3 protein, called by TCRdb with MiXCR from the PCR reads. The sample contains around 470,000 distinct CDR3 sequences, around 25% of which appear only once. Sequenced: naive CD8+ T cells from blood, with Jurkat cell RNA spiked in. Described subset: FACS-sorted CD8+CD4-CCR7+CD45RA+ naive T cells. Every receptor here comes from a human donor in good health. Some libraries in this study had Jurkat cell RNA spiked in.

Details on this clonotype: A clone one base away is much larger, so this may be a read error. V gene TRBV7-2 combines with J gene TRBJ2-3; D uncertain. The CDR3 has 14 residues. Germline V gene sequence: CDR1 SGHTA, CDR2 FQGNSA. V was trimmed by 2 bases and J by 8 bases, leaving 14 bases between them. The CDR3 protein is CASSLLRQAATQYF. Written as DNA, the CDR3 is TGTGCCAGCAGCTTATTGCGGCAGGCCGCTACGCAGTATTTT.

This clonotype was seen more than once but under ten times. This sequence joins TRBV12-3 or TRBV12-4 and TRBJ1-6; no reliable D call. The CDR3 is 14 amino acids. The V gene lost 4 bases and the J gene lost 7 bases, with 11 bases spanning the gap. The CDR3 loop reads CASSYRGGNSPLHF. For the CDR3, the DNA is TGTGCCAGCAGTTATCGGGGAGGGAATTCACCCCTCCACTTT.

This clonotype appeared once. This may come from a read error, since a much larger clone is one base off. The V and J genes are TRBV7-2 and TRBJ1-6, with no clear D. The CDR3 covers 15 residues. Germline CDR1 reads SGHTA; CDR2 reads FQGNSA. DNA of the CDR3: TGTTCCAGCAGCTTTCATCGGGACTATAATTCACCCCTCCACTTT. Translated, it gives CSSSFHRDYNSPLHF.

This clonotype occurred a few times. The V call is TRBV4-1, the J call TRBJ2-3; 11 nucleotides match TRBD2. The CDR3 has 16 residues. The ends lost 0 bases at V and 4 bases at J; junction bases unmatched: 3. CDR1 is MGHRA, CDR2 YSYEKL, per germline. This CDR3 reads CASSQDVLAGADTQYF. The CDR3, as DNA: TGCGCCAGCAGCCAAGATGTACTAGCGGGGGCAGATACGCAGTATTTT.

The gene calls are TRBV7-2 and TRBJ1-2; D remains unclear. Trimming left V 5 bases short and J 4 bases short, with 11 bases between. Germline CDR1 and CDR2: SGHTA and FQGNSA. The CDR3 loop spans 13 amino acids. The CDR3 region is CASSPGFFYGYTF. DNA of the CDR3: TGTGCCAGCAGCCCCGGGTTCTTCTATGGCTACACCTTC.

This clonotype was counted at least ten times. The chain links TRBV14 to TRBJ2-5, with D perhaps TRBD1 or TRBD2 (6 bases each). V lost 1 base to trimming and J lost 1 base, with 16 bases between them. The CDR3 extends over 17 amino acids. Germline lookup yields CDR1 SGHDN and CDR2 FVKESK. The CDR3 is CASSQAFGGSLQETQYF. The CDR3 bases are TGTGCCAGCAGCCAAGCTTTCGGGGGCTCTCTCCAAGAGACCCAGTACTTC.

This clonotype has a handful of counts. The genes are TRBV18 and TRBJ2-5; 12 nucleotides agree with TRBD2. Germline CDR1 and CDR2: KGHSH and LQKENI. The length of the CDR3 is 16 residues. With 0 bases clipped from V and 2 bases from J, the junction kept 1 base outside the gene matches. Here the CDR3 reads CASSPPGLAGQETQYF. The CDR3 DNA reads TGTGCCAGCTCACCACCGGGACTAGCGGGTCAAGAGACCCAGTACTTC.

This clonotype was detected only a few times. The chain recombines TRBV5-4 with TRBJ1-1; D gene uncertain. V was pared by 3 bases and J by 3 bases, with 6 bases between. CDR1 and CDR2 from the germline V gene are SGHNT and YYREEE (reference sequence). This CDR3 contains 12 residues. The CDR3 sequence: CASSSQHTEAFF. In DNA form, the CDR3 reads TGTGCCAGCAGCTCCCAACACACTGAAGCTTTCTTT.

This clonotype came up a few times. The gene calls are TRBV7-3 and TRBJ2-2, with D unclear. V lost 4 bases and J lost 1, with 7 bases in between. From germline, CDR1 is SGHTA and CDR2 FQGTGA. The CDR3 consists of 14 residues. The CDR3 DNA sequence: TGTGCCAGCAGCTATCTAGAGAACACCGGGGAGCTGTTTTTT. Amino acids: CASSYLENTGELFF.

This clonotype occurred many times. The DNA of the CDR3 is TGCAGCGTTGTTGGTCCGGGTTCCTACGAGCAGTACTTC. Encoded protein: CSVVGPGSYEQYF. This rearrangement joins TRBV29-1 to TRBJ2-7, with unresolved D. The CDR3 is 13 residues long. V dropped 4 bases and J dropped 1 base, with 11 bases sitting between them. The germline V gene has CDR1 SQVTM and CDR2 ANQGSEA.

The chain employs TRBV7-6 and TRBJ2-7, with 7 bases lining up with TRBD2. Germline V gives CDR1 SGHVS, CDR2 FNYEAQ. CDR3 length: 15 residues. The trim removed 1 base at V and 0 bases at J, leaving 3 bases unmatched. CDR3 sequence: CASSLGSGYSYEQYF. DNA for the CDR3: TGTGCCAGCAGCTTAGGTAGCGGGTACTCCTACGAGCAGTACTTC.

A remark on this clonotype: The conserved final phenylalanine or tryptophan is absent from the CDR3, which likely points to a read error. The CDR3 spells CASSVQRGGMTGELFY. CDR3 nucleotide sequence: TGTGCCAGCAGCGTTCAGCGGGGGGGAATGACCGGGGAGCTGTTTTAT. The chain combines TRBV9 with TRBJ2-2; 10 positions agree with TRBD2. The CDR3 consists of 16 residues. The junction had 6 bases not matched to a gene; V was cut back by 2 bases and J by 5 bases. Germline V gene data show CDR1 as SGDLS and CDR2 as YYNGEE.

As for this clonotype: One junction end does not reproduce the germline sequence, and a read error may be involved. The V and J genes are TRBV7-9 and TRBJ2-6; 8 nucleotides align to TRBD1. CDR3 length: 14 amino acids. Germline V gene data show CDR1 as SEHNR and CDR2 as FQNEAQ (reference sequence). The DNA for the CDR3 is TGTGCCAGCAGCTTAGTGGACAGGGCGGACGAGCAGTCCTTC. This encodes CASSLVDRADEQSF. The full variable domain, with the rest looked up from reference TRBV7-9 and TRBJ2-6, is DTGVSQNPRHKITKRGQNVTFRCDPISEHNRLYWYRQTLGQGPEFLTYFQNEAQLEKSRLLSDRFSAERPKGSFSTLEIQRTEQGDSAMYLCASSLVDRADEQSFGAGSRLTVL.

This clonotype was detected only a few times. The V and J genes are TRBV13 and TRBJ2-6, with D uncertain. Germline CDR1 reads PRHDT; CDR2 reads FYEKMQ (reference sequence). CDR3 length equals 15 residues. The V gene lost 5 bases and the J gene lost 0 bases, with 8 bases spanning the gap. The CDR3 coding sequence is TGTGCCAGCAGCACCCGAAGCTCTGGGGCCAACGTCCTGACTTTC. Translation gives CASSTRSSGANVLTF.

The sample holds one count of this clonotype. A much larger clone sits a single nucleotide away, making a read error possible. This chain joins TRBV7-9 and TRBJ2-1; D is perhaps TRBD1 or TRBD2 (5 bases each). The length of the CDR3 is 15 residues. The germline CDR1 and CDR2 sequences are SEHNR and FQNEAQ (reference sequence). The CDR3 bases are TGTGCCAGCAGCTCGGGCCCAGGGACCTACAATGGGCAGTTCTTC. This sequence encodes CASSSGPGTYNGQFF. Together with reference TRBV7-9 and TRBJ2-1, the CDR3 gives the full variable domain: DTGVSQNPRHKITKRGQNVTFRCDPISEHNRLYWYRQTLGQGPEFLTYFQNEAQLEKSRLLSDRFSAERPKGSFSTLEIQRTEQGDSAMYLCASSSGPGTYNGQFFGPGTRLTVL.

The J gene is TRBJ2-4, the V gene TRBV13; the D gene is possibly TRBD2 (6 bases). Germline-derived CDR1 and CDR2 are PRHDT and FYEKMQ (reference sequence). V lost 5 bases and J 7 bases, leaving 18 bases between the germline ends. The CDR3 extends over 15 amino acids. The CDR3 reads CASSPHGGSGNIQYF. CDR3 in DNA: TGTGCCAGCAGCCCCCACGGAGGGTCCGGCAACATTCAGTACTTC.

In this sample, this clonotype turned up many times. V gene TRBV4-1 combines with J gene TRBJ2-3; TRBD1 agrees at 10 bases. V shed 4 bases, J shed 3 bases, and the junction held 7 bases outside the gene matches. The germline V gene encodes CDR1 MGHRA and CDR2 YSYEKL. The CDR3 totals 16 residues. The CDR3 sequence: CASSLGTGDFTDTQYF. Written as DNA, the CDR3 is TGCGCCAGCAGCCTGGGGACAGGGGATTTTACAGATACGCAGTATTTT.

This clonotype was seen a handful of times. V gene TRBV6-6 combines with J gene TRBJ1-1; possibly TRBD1 for D (6 bases). The germline V gene has CDR1 MNHNY and CDR2 SVGAGI (reference sequence). The CDR3 extends over 16 amino acids. Trimming stripped 0 bases from V and 0 bases from J, with 11 bases between. The CDR3 here is CASSYSRGFVNTEAFF. DNA of the CDR3: TGTGCCAGCAGTTACTCGAGGGGGTTTGTGAACACTGAAGCTTTCTTT.

The chain carries TRBV6-2 or TRBV6-3 and TRBJ2-5, with 8 bases lining up with TRBD2. J gave up 4 bases and V 2 bases, and 12 bases lay outside the gene matches. The CDR3 covers 17 residues. CDR1 is MNHEY and CDR2 is SVGEGT in the germline V gene. CDR3 DNA: TGTGCCAGCAGTTACCCGGGACTAGTAGGGGCTCGAGAGACCCAGTACTTC. This codes for CASSYPGLVGARETQYF.

On this clonotype: Given a much more abundant clone one base away, this may be a read error. In this CDR3 the conserved last residue, phenylalanine or tryptophan, is missing, so a read error is likely. The chain recombines TRBV20-1 with TRBJ2-3; TRBD2 agrees at 10 bases. This CDR3 has 17 residues. Per the germline V gene, CDR1 is DFQATT and CDR2 is SNEGSKA (reference sequence). J lost 6 bases, V lost 6 bases, and 18 bases had no gene match. In DNA form, the CDR3 reads TGCAGTGCCGAGGCGGGGATGATTAGCGGGAGGCGTGATACGCAGTATTGT. Translating it yields CSAEAGMISGRRDTQYC.

The CDR3 coding sequence is TGTGCCAGCACCGGGACAGGCATTTCACCCCTCCACTTT. Its protein is CASTGTGISPLHF. This rearrangement joins TRBV27 to TRBJ1-6, with 8 bases aligning to TRBD1. Germline V CDR1 and CDR2: MNHEY, SMNVEV (reference sequence). Germline trimming cut 7 bases from V and 9 bases from J; bases unmatched to any gene: 5. The CDR3 has 13 amino acids.

In its sample, this clonotype was seen a few times. The chain combines TRBV28 with TRBJ1-1; 9 nucleotides match TRBD1. The CDR3 covers 16 residues. Trimming at V came to 5 bases and at J to 4 bases, leaving 11 bases not matched to a gene. Germline CDR1 is MDHEN and CDR2 is SYDVKM. The CDR3 sequence: CASSALPGTGSTEAFF. DNA for the CDR3: TGTGCCAGCAGTGCCCTCCCCGGGACAGGGAGCACTGAAGCTTTCTTT.

The chain carries TRBV10-2 and TRBJ2-7; no clear D gene. CDR3 length: 12 residues. Looked up from germline, CDR1 is WSHSY and CDR2 is SAAADI. Trimming stripped 2 bases from V and 4 bases from J, with 6 bases between. The CDR3 DNA reads TGCGCCAGCAGTGAGAGGGCGTACGAGCAGTACTTC. This gives the protein CASSERAYEQYF.

There are many counts of this clonotype. The V gene is TRBV20-1, the J gene TRBJ2-2, with a possible D match to TRBD1 (5 bases). This CDR3 is built from 14 residues. Trimming pared 5 bases from V and 3 bases from J, leaving 13 bases between. Germline CDR1 and CDR2: DFQATT and SNEGSKA (reference sequence). CDR3 in DNA: TGCAGTGCTGGACCAGGGTCAGACACCGGGGAGCTGTTTTTT. Its translation: CSAGPGSDTGELFF.

In this sample, this clonotype turned up a few times. V usage is TRBV7-6 and J usage is TRBJ1-5, with 12 bases aligning to TRBD1. The length of the CDR3 is 15 residues. V lost 5 bases and J lost 7; bases outside the gene matches: 6. Germline assignment: CDR1 SGHVS and CDR2 FNYEAQ. In DNA, the CDR3 is TGTGCCAGCAGCCTGGGACAGGGGGCTTACCAGCCCCAGCATTTT. This encodes CASSLGQGAYQPQHF.

Comment on this clonotype: A junction end diverges from the germline sequence, so it may reflect a read error. This chain links TRBV14 with TRBJ2-3, with TRBD1 matching over 7 bases. Germline CDR1 SGHDN, CDR2 FVKESK. CDR3 length: 12 residues. This CDR3 is CVSSRGTVAEYF. The CDR3 DNA is TGTGTCAGCAGCAGGGGGACAGTCGCTGAGTATTTT.

This clonotype was recorded at least ten times. The J gene is TRBJ2-3, the V gene TRBV30; D is possibly TRBD2 (7 bases). V lost 4 bases to trimming and J lost 2 bases, with 16 bases between them. The CDR3 is 15 amino acids. From germline, CDR1 is GTSNPN and CDR2 SVGIG (reference sequence). The CDR3 protein is CAWNSGGATTDTQYF. CDR3 DNA sequence: TGTGCCTGGAACTCTGGGGGGGCCACCACAGATACGCAGTATTTT.

Note on this clonotype: The CDR3 end shows no conserved phenylalanine or tryptophan, and so a read error is likely. V gene TRBV4-1 combines with J gene TRBJ2-3; D unresolved. Trimming removed 0 bases from V and 3 bases from J, with 7 bases in between. Germline loops: CDR1 MGHRA, CDR2 YSYEKL. CDR3 length: 14 amino acids. The CDR3 DNA sequence: TGCGCCAGCAGCCAAGAGGATGGGACAGATACGCAGTATATT. It yields the protein CASSQEDGTDTQYI.

J is TRBJ1-2 and V is TRBV19; 12 positions match TRBD1. V dropped 7 bases and J dropped 10; count of bases not matched to a gene: 10. The CDR3 contains 14 residues. Germline V gene lookup returns CDR1 LNHDA and CDR2 SQIVND (reference sequence). The CDR3 protein is CASNLAGTGGDYTF. CDR3 nucleotide sequence: TGTGCCAGTAATCTGGCGGGGACAGGGGGCGACTACACCTTC.

About this clonotype itself: This clone may be a read error of a much larger clone one base away. The chain combines TRBV23-1 with TRBJ2-5; D might be TRBD1 (7 bases). TRBV23-1 falls under the ORF class, with uncertain function. The CDR3 extends over 14 amino acids. Here the CDR3 reads CVSSQGGKQETQYF. The CDR3 DNA sequence: TGCGTCAGCAGTCAGGGGGGCAAACAAGAGACCCAGTACTTC.

About this clonotype itself: A much larger clone lies one base from this, so it may be a read error. The chain carries TRBV7-2 and TRBJ2-3; TRBD1 agrees at 9 bases. CDR1 is SGHTA, CDR2 FQGNSA, per germline. Trimming took 6 bases from V and 8 from J; bases not matched to a gene: 15. The CDR3 spans 16 residues. CDR3 in DNA: TGTGCCAGCAGTCATCCGGGACAGGGTTACTCGGCTACGCAGTATTTT. This codes for CASSHPGQGYSATQYF.

The V call is TRBV27, the J call TRBJ2-7; TRBD2 matches at 7 bases. The J segment lost 2 bases and the V segment lost 5 bases, leaving 6 bases of the junction unmatched. Per the germline V gene, CDR1 is MNHEY and CDR2 is SMNVEV (reference sequence). The CDR3 has 14 residues. The DNA of the CDR3 is TGTGCCAGCAGTATGACCGGGACTACCTACGAGCAGTACTTC. Residues: CASSMTGTTYEQYF.